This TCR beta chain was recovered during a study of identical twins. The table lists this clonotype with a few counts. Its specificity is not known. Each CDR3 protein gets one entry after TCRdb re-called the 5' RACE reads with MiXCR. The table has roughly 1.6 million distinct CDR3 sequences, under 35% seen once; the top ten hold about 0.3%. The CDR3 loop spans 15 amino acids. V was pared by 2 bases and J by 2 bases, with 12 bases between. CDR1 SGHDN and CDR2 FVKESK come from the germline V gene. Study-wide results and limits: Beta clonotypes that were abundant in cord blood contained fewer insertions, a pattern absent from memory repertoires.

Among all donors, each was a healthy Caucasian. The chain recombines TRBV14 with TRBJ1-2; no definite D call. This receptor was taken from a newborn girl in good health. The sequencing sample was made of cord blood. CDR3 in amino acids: CASSQLERLNYGYTF. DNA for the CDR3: TGTGCCAGCAGCCAACTAGAGCGGCTGAACTATGGCTACACCTTC.